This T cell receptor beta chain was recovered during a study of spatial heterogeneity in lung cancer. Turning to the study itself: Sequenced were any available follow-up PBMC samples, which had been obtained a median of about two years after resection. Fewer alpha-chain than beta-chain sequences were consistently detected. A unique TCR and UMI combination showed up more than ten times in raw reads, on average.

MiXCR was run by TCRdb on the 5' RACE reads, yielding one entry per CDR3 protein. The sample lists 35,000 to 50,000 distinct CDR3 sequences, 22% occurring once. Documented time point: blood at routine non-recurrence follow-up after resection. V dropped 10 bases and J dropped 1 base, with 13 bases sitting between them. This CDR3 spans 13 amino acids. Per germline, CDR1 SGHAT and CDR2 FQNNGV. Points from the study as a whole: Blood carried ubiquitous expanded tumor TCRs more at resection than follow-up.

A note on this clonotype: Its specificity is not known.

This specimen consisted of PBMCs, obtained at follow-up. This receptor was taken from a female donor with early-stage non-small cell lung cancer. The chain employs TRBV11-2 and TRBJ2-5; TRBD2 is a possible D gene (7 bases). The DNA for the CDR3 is TGTGCCACCCGGGGGGCCTTCCAAGAGACCCAGTACTTC. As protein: CATRGAFQETQYF.